This entry concerns a single TCR beta chain. Its antigen is currently unknown. For every sample, about 10^5 TCR templates were assayed. Clones were sequenced by immunoSEQ multiplex PCR, and TCRdb holds only the in-frame ones, with some missing. The sample carries about 10,000 clones, about 47% recorded once. This entry comes from a study of siplizumab effects on memory and regulatory T cells. Study summary: Pairing was applied to the mixed lymphocyte reactions, which contained siplizumab at approximately 0.92 ug/mL or no drug.

Study-level points and caveats: Alloreactive sequences from unstimulated CD4+ memory cells fell significantly with siplizumab. It was not possible to assign a naive or memory phenotype to roughly 80-96% of proliferating CD4+ or CD8+ clones.

CDR1 is LNHDA and CDR2 is SQIVND in the germline V gene (reference sequence). The CDR3 extends over 13 amino acids. Trimming removed 2 bases from V and 2 bases from J, with 4 bases in between. The mixed lymphocyte reaction cells underwent coculture at 37°C for six to seven days. This sequence joins TRBV19 and TRBJ2-1, with unresolved D. This TCR was recovered from a human donor in good health; the cells came from an allogeneic mixed lymphocyte reaction. The sequenced material came from CFSE-low (dividing) CD8+ T cells sorted from an allogeneic mixed lymphocyte reaction. The CDR3 bases are TGTGCCAGTAGTATAATTCCCTACAATGAGCAGTTCTTC. Protein: CASSIIPYNEQFF.